The 22 T cell receptor beta chains given below trace back to one sample, sequenced in a study of human versus mouse CDR3 diversity and MHC coevolution. Libraries were prepared by immunoSEQ multiplex PCR; TCRdb keeps only in-frame clonotypes and omits some of them. Of 60,000 or so clones listed, roughly 93% are singletons. Sequencing was done on a sample of naive CD4+ T cells from blood. Subset of the sample: CD45RO-negative CD62L-positive naive CD4 T cells. The receptor set was obtained from a person between 55 and 70 years old in good health.

The gene calls are TRBV9 and TRBJ2-2; perhaps TRBD2 as D (5 bases). CDR3 size: 13 residues. Germline-derived CDR1 and CDR2 are SGDLS and YYNGEE. Trimming took 2 bases from V and 4 from J, leaving 6 bases between them. The CDR3 DNA sequence: TGTGCCAGCAGCGTTCGGGGCACCGGGGAGCTGTTTTTT. Amino acid sequence: CASSVRGTGELFF. Combining the CDR3 with reference TRBV9 and TRBJ2-2 gives the whole variable domain DSGVTQTPKHLITATGQRVTLRCSPRSGDLSVYWYQQSLDQGLQFLIQYYNGEERAKGNILERFSAQQFPDLHSELNLSSLELGDSALYFCASSVRGTGELFFGEGSRLTVL.

This clone showed up just once. V and J are TRBV6-6 and TRBJ2-7; 8 bases are a match to TRBD1. The germline V gene has CDR1 MNHNY and CDR2 SVGAGI (reference sequence). Trimming took 2 bases from V and 2 from J; bases not matched to a gene: 8. The CDR3 extends over 16 amino acids. In DNA, the CDR3 is TGTGCCAGCAGTTACGTCTGGACAGGGCCAGCCTACGAGCAGTACTTC. Amino acids: CASSYVWTGPAYEQYF.

V gene TRBV29-1 combines with J gene TRBJ2-1, with 8 bases that match TRBD1. The germline gives CDR1 SQVTM, CDR2 ANQGSEA. CDR3 length: 15 amino acids. The ends lost 2 bases at V and 7 bases at J; junction bases unmatched: 10. In nucleotides, the CDR3 is TGCAGCGTTGAACCCAGGACAGGGTTAGGGAATGAGCAGTTCTTC. This codes for CSVEPRTGLGNEQFF.

The rearrangement uses TRBV11-2 and TRBJ1-3; D is perhaps TRBD1 (6 bases). Germline-derived CDR1 and CDR2 are SGHAT and FQNNGV. The V and J ends lost 4 bases and 2 bases respectively, with 18 bases between them. The CDR3 consists of 17 residues. The CDR3 reads CASSSYRVLGPGNTIYF. DNA for the CDR3: TGTGCCAGCAGCTCCTACAGGGTACTGGGGCCTGGAAACACCATATATTTT. The full variable domain, completed using reference TRBV11-2 and TRBJ1-3, is EAGVAQSPRYKIIEKRQSVAFWCNPISGHATLYWYQQILGQGPKLLIQFQNNGVVDDSQLPKDRFSAERLKGVDSTLKIQPAKLEDSAVYLCASSSYRVLGPGNTIYFGEGSWLTVV.

Only a few counts were recorded for this clone. The sample carries other DNA sequences with the same CDR3. This chain joins TRBV5-5 and TRBJ1-3, with D tentatively TRBD1 (5 bases). The CDR3 runs to 16 residues. V gave up 2 bases and J gave up 0 bases, with 12 bases separating them. Germline V gene data show CDR1 as SGHKS and CDR2 as YYEKEE (reference sequence). Here the CDR3 DNA reads TGTGCCAGCAGCTTAACCTGGGGGGACTCTGGAAACACCATATATTTT. It encodes CASSLTWGDSGNTIYF. Based on the CDR3 plus reference TRBV5-5 and TRBJ1-3, the full variable domain is DAGVTQSPTHLIKTRGQQVTLRCSPISGHKSVSWYQQVLGQGPQFIFQYYEKEERGRGNFPDRFSARQFPNYSSELNVNALLLGDSALYLCASSLTWGDSGNTIYFGEGSWLTVV.

The chain recombines TRBV6-1 with TRBJ1-1; 9 bases line up with TRBD1. This CDR3 contains 14 residues. V trimming: 4 bases; J trimming: 3 bases; junction bases outside the gene matches: 3. The germline V gene has CDR1 MNHNS and CDR2 SASEGT. Written as DNA, the CDR3 is TGTGCCAGCAGTGCCCGACAGGGGGACACTGAAGCTTTCTTT. Translation gives CASSARQGDTEAFF.

The chain joins TRBV11-3 to TRBJ2-5, with 12 bases fitting TRBD2. The V gene's germline CDR1 is SGHNT and CDR2 YENEEA. The CDR3 has 18 residues. The junction had 11 bases not matched to a gene; V was cut back by 1 base and J by 5 bases. Written as DNA, the CDR3 is TGTGCCAGCAGCTTAGGGTTCGGGACTAGCGGGTTCTCCGAGACCCAGTACTTC. It translates to CASSLGFGTSGFSETQYF.

The chain has TRBV19 and TRBJ2-1; a weak D match, TRBD2 (5 bases). The V gene lost 3 bases and the J gene lost 6 bases, with 18 bases spanning the gap. The CDR3 runs to 16 residues. Germline CDR1 reads LNHDA; CDR2 reads SQIVND (reference sequence). CDR3 in DNA: TGTGCCAGTAGTATGGACTTGGAGGCGGCAGGCAATGAGCAGTTCTTC. Protein product: CASSMDLEAAGNEQFF.

The rearrangement uses TRBV11-2 and TRBJ2-7; D may be TRBD2 (6 bases). The germline V gene encodes CDR1 SGHAT and CDR2 FQNNGV. This CDR3 has 13 amino acids. Trimming pared 1 base from V and 4 bases from J, leaving 8 bases between. Here the CDR3 reads CASSLVEGYEQYF. CDR3 nucleotide sequence: TGTGCCAGCAGCTTAGTGGAGGGTTACGAGCAGTACTTC.

This sequence joins TRBV5-6 and TRBJ1-6; D is unresolved. The CDR3 sequence is 15 residues long. Trimming left V 0 bases short and J 10 bases short, with 14 bases between. The germline V gene encodes CDR1 SGHDT and CDR2 YYEEEE. The CDR3 DNA sequence: TGTGCCAGCAGCTTGGCGACTTTAGCCTCGTCACCCCTCCACTTT. Its protein product is CASSLATLASSPLHF.

J is TRBJ1-5 and V is TRBV6-5; D is possibly TRBD1 (6 bases). The V end lost 5 bases, the J end lost 9 bases, and 14 bases lay between the germline ends. The CDR3 covers 13 residues. CDR1 MNHEY and CDR2 SVGAGI come from the germline V gene. CDR3 nucleotides: TGTGCCAGCAGTCCGGAGGGGGGGCGGCCCCAGCATTTT. Residues: CASSPEGGRPQHF.

This clone was detected only a few times. The rearrangement joins TRBV2 to TRBJ2-7; the D gene is possibly TRBD1 (6 bases). Trimming removed 6 bases at V and 6 bases at J, with 12 bases between. The CDR3 loop spans 12 amino acids. Looked up from germline, CDR1 is SNHLY and CDR2 is FYNNEI. CDR3 DNA: TGTGCCAGCAGCTTACAGGGAAGCGAGCAGTACTTC. Translated: CASSLQGSEQYF. Together with reference TRBV2 and TRBJ2-7, the CDR3 gives the full variable domain: EPEVTQTPSHQVTQMGQEVILRCVPISNHLYFYWYRQILGQKVEFLVSFYNNEISEKSEIFDDQFSVERPDGSNFTLKIRSTKLEDSAMYFCASSLQGSEQYFGPGTRLTVT.

This sequence joins TRBV5-3 and TRBJ2-1; the match to TRBD2 covers 13 bases. TRBV5-3 is labeled an ORF, and its function is uncertain. CDR3 size: 21 residues. After removal of 1 base from V and 0 bases from J, the junction contained 13 bases not matched to a gene. The CDR3: CARSLSRLAGGPHSSYNEQFF. The CDR3 DNA is TGTGCCAGAAGCTTGTCCAGACTAGCGGGAGGTCCCCACAGCTCCTACAATGAGCAGTTCTTC.

V gene TRBV21-1 combines with J gene TRBJ1-5; the table assigns TRBD1, which was not confirmed against the DNA. TRBV21-1 is designated a pseudogene. The length of the CDR3 is 15 residues. The CDR3 here is CASSKGAGTGWPQHF. Here the CDR3 DNA reads TGTGCCAGCAGCAAAGGGGCAGGAACTGGTTGGCCCCAGCATTTT.

V is TRBV2 and J is TRBJ1-5, with D perhaps TRBD1 (5 bases). Germline V gene lookup returns CDR1 SNHLY and CDR2 FYNNEI. V dropped 7 bases and J dropped 0 bases, with 16 bases sitting between them. The CDR3 spans 16 residues. The CDR3 spells CASTGGGMSSNQPQHF. Written as DNA, the CDR3 is TGTGCCAGCACTGGGGGGGGTATGTCTAGCAATCAGCCCCAGCATTTT.

This clone was counted once. J is TRBJ1-1 and V is TRBV5-6; 7 nucleotides align to TRBD1. Per germline, CDR1 SGHDT and CDR2 YYEEEE. CDR3 length equals 16 residues. The V segment lost 1 base and the J segment 4 bases; nucleotides outside the gene matches: 10. The CDR3 coding sequence is TGTGCCAGCAGCTTGCGCTGGGACAGTCGGATCACTGAAGCTTTCTTT. Its protein product is CASSLRWDSRITEAFF.

The chain joins TRBV2 to TRBJ2-1; TRBD1 might be the D (5 bases). Germline V gene lookup returns CDR1 SNHLY and CDR2 FYNNEI. The CDR3 consists of 13 residues. Deletions cut 4 bases from V and 4 bases from J, with 8 bases between. DNA of the CDR3: TGTGCCAGCAGTGGCCAGGGTTACAATGAGCAGTTCTTC. As protein: CASSGQGYNEQFF.

The chain is built from TRBV9 and TRBJ2-1, with TRBD2 identical over 9 bases. J lost 5 bases, V lost 0 bases, and 3 bases had no gene match. CDR1 is SGDLS and CDR2 is YYNGEE in the germline V gene. The CDR3 loop spans 15 amino acids. CDR3 bases: TGTGCCAGCAGCGTAGGCGGGGGGGGGAACAATGAGCAGTTCTTC. Protein product: CASSVGGGGNNEQFF. The variable domain in full, with the rest retrieved from reference TRBV9 and TRBJ2-1, is DSGVTQTPKHLITATGQRVTLRCSPRSGDLSVYWYQQSLDQGLQFLIQYYNGEERAKGNILERFSAQQFPDLHSELNLSSLELGDSALYFCASSVGGGGNNEQFFGPGTRLTVL.

The J gene is TRBJ1-5, the V gene TRBV4-1, with 10 bases lining up with TRBD1. The CDR3 sequence is 15 residues long. Germline CDR1 MGHRA, CDR2 YSYEKL. V lost 4 bases and J lost 11; bases outside the gene matches: 11. The CDR3 DNA reads TGCGCCAGCAGCCCCGGGACAGGGGTGAGTGAAGCCCAGCATTTT. Amino acid sequence: CASSPGTGVSEAQHF.

The chain has TRBV4-2 and TRBJ2-3; D call uncertain. Germline values: CDR1 LGHNA, CDR2 YNFKEQ. Deletions cut 0 bases from V and 3 bases from J, with 7 bases between. This CDR3 contains 14 residues. The CDR3 bases are TGTGCCAGCAGCCAAGAGACCGGGACAGATACGCAGTATTTT. Encoded protein: CASSQETGTDTQYF.

With respect to this clone: Its ends do not fully match the called genes, so a read error is possible. The CDR3 DNA follows: TGCAGCGTTGAAGGAGGACAGTGGAACGCTGAAGCTTTCTTT. This sequence encodes CSVEGGQWNAEAFF. The chain carries TRBV29-1 and TRBJ1-1, with D tentatively TRBD1 (6 bases). The CDR3 totals 14 residues. CDR1 and CDR2 (germline): SQVTM, ANQGSEA.

The rearrangement joins TRBV5-1 to TRBJ2-7; D remains ambiguous. Trimming shortened V by 0 bases and J by 6 bases, and 13 bases separated the two germline ends. Germline assignment: CDR1 SGHRS and CDR2 YFSETQ. This CDR3 region has 14 residues. The CDR3 loop is CASSLDPVAGEQYF. DNA of the CDR3: TGCGCCAGCAGCTTGGATCCAGTTGCAGGCGAGCAGTACTTC.